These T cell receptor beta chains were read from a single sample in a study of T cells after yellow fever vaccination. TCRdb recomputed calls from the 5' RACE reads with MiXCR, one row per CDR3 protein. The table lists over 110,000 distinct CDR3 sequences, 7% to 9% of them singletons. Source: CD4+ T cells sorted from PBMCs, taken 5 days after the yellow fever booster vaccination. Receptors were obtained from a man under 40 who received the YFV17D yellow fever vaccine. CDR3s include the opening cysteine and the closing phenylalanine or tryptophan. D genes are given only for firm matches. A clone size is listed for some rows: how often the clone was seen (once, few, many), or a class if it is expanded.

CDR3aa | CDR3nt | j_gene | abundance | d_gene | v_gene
CASSLVAGANVLTF | TGCGCCAGCAGCTTGGTTGCTGGGGCCAACGTCCTGACTTTC | TRBJ2-6 | many | NA | TRBV5-1
CASSPDRVSGNTIYF | TGTGCCAGCAGTCCGGACAGAGTCTCTGGAAACACCATATATTTT | TRBJ1-3 | many | NA | TRBV7-2
CASSFGSTTGGNTIYF | TGTGCCAGCAGCTTTGGGTCCACCACGGGCGGAAACACCATATATTTT | TRBJ1-3 | few | NA | TRBV5-4
CASSPSSDTHLHF | TGTGCCAGCAGCCCAAGTTCCGATACACACCTCCACTTT | TRBJ1-6 | NA | NA | TRBV11-2
CASSSPLMGLETQYF | TGTGCCAGCAGTTCCCCCCTCATGGGGCTAGAGACCCAGTACTTC | TRBJ2-5 | NA | NA | TRBV27
CASSLVGAKDTQYF | TGTGCCAGCAGCTTAGTAGGGGCGAAAGATACGCAGTATTTT | TRBJ2-3 | many | NA | TRBV5-8
CASSQGLSLRAAYEQYF | TGTGCCAGCAGCCAAGGCCTTTCTCTCCGGGCCGCCTACGAGCAGTACTTC | TRBJ2-7 | many | NA | TRBV3-1
CASSAHRAVNNEQFF | TGTGCCAGCAGTGCACACCGGGCCGTAAACAATGAGCAGTTCTTC | TRBJ2-1 | many | NA | TRBV2
CASSDRKNTGELFF | TGTGCCAGCAGTGACAGGAAGAACACCGGGGAGCTGTTTTTT | TRBJ2-2 | many | NA | TRBV25-1
CASSLKYEQYF | TGTGCCAGCAGTTTGAAGTACGAGCAGTACTTC | TRBJ2-7 | many | NA | TRBV12-3/TRBV12-4
CASSYRGGVQAYNEQFF | TGTGCCAGCAGCTATCGAGGGGGAGTCCAGGCCTACAATGAGCAGTTCTTC | TRBJ2-1 | many | NA | TRBV7-2
CASSLRGVRDRGAAFF | TGTGCCAGCAGCTTGAGGGGTGTTAGGGACAGGGGAGCAGCTTTCTTT | TRBJ1-1 | many | TRBD1 | TRBV5-8
CASTFPGGGIPYEQYF | TGTGCCAGCACCTTCCCTGGGGGCGGGATCCCCTACGAGCAGTACTTC | TRBJ2-7 | many | NA | TRBV7-2
CASSLGQGNNSPLHF | TGTGCCAGCAGTTTGGGTCAAGGGAATAATTCACCCCTCCACTTT | TRBJ1-6 | many | NA | TRBV12-3/TRBV12-4
CASSHSGTPFEEQYF | TGCGCCAGCAGTCATTCCGGGACCCCCTTTGAGGAGCAGTACTTC | TRBJ2-7 | many | NA | TRBV23-1
CASIRGQGRGYEQYF | TGTGCCAGCATTCGGGGACAGGGCCGGGGTTACGAGCAGTACTTC | TRBJ2-7 | many | TRBD1 | TRBV6-2/TRBV6-3
CASSQRAGNTEAFF | TGCGCCAGCAGCCAGAGGGCGGGGAACACTGAAGCTTTCTTT | TRBJ1-1 | NA | NA | TRBV4-3
CAISPRLAGRFVEQYF | TGTGCCATCAGCCCTCGACTAGCGGGAAGGTTCGTTGAGCAGTACTTC | TRBJ2-7 | many | TRBD2 | TRBV10-3
CASRTSGPTAGYEQYF | TGTGCCAGCAGGACTAGCGGCCCAACTGCGGGGTACGAGCAGTACTTC | TRBJ2-7 | many | TRBD2 | TRBV7-2
CASSQGTGLVSYEQYF | TGTGCCAGCAGCCAAGGGACGGGGCTAGTCTCTTACGAGCAGTACTTC | TRBJ2-7 | few | NA | TRBV4-2
CASSLGSTSAQYF | TGTGCCAGCAGTTTAGGGTCAACCTCGGCCCAGTACTTC | TRBJ2-5 | many | NA | TRBV12-3/TRBV12-4
CASSPLAGGGSTDTQYF | TGTGCCAGCAGCCCCCTAGCGGGAGGTGGTAGCACAGATACGCAGTATTTT | TRBJ2-3 | many | TRBD2 | TRBV11-2
CSVGGQAGTQYF | TGCAGCGTTGGGGGGCAGGCGGGGACCCAGTACTTC | TRBJ2-5 | many | NA | TRBV29-1
CASSLPGGETQYF | TGTGCCAGCAGCTTACCGGGAGGGGAGACCCAGTACTTC | TRBJ2-5 | many | TRBD2 | TRBV7-2
CASSWGETYEQYF | TGTGCCAGCAGCTGGGGGGAAACCTACGAGCAGTACTTC | TRBJ2-7 | many | NA | TRBV7-2
CSARTKGQGVSEQYF | TGCAGTGCTAGAACCAAGGGACAGGGGGTGAGCGAGCAGTACTTC | TRBJ2-7 | many | TRBD1 | TRBV20-1
CASSFQNQETQYF | TGTGCCAGCAGTTTCCAGAACCAAGAGACCCAGTACTTC | TRBJ2-5 | many | NA | TRBV12-3/TRBV12-4
CCARDPSGPSSYEQYF | TGCTGTGCTAGAGATCCGAGCGGCCCAAGCTCCTACGAGCAGTACTTC | TRBJ2-7 | few | NA | TRBV20-1
CASSLAWGSVETQYF | TGTGCCAGCAGCTTAGCTTGGGGGTCCGTCGAGACCCAGTACTTC | TRBJ2-5 | many | NA | TRBV7-8
CASSDGGSNEKLFF | TGTGCCAGCAGCGACGGGGGATCTAATGAAAAACTGTTTTTT | TRBJ1-4 | many | NA | TRBV6-2/TRBV6-3
CASSLVVETQYF | TGCGCAAGCAGCTTGGTTGTGGAGACCCAGTACTTC | TRBJ2-5 | many | NA | TRBV5-1
CASSTSSGSCDEQFF | TGTGCCAGCAGCACCTCTAGCGGGAGTTGCGATGAGCAGTTCTTC | TRBJ2-1 | many | NA | TRBV21-1
CSAPRGGTGGEQFF | TGCAGTGCTCCCCGGGGGGGGACGGGGGGGGAGCAGTTCTTC | TRBJ2-1 | NA | TRBD2 | TRBV20-1
CASRQGTSGYRTTYEQYF | TGTGCCAGCAGACAGGGGACTAGCGGGTACAGGACCACCTACGAGCAGTACTTC | TRBJ2-7 | many | TRBD2 | TRBV11-2
CASSLDTGNEKLFF | TGTGCCAGCAGCTTAGATACAGGGAATGAAAAACTGTTTTTT | TRBJ1-4 | few | NA | TRBV7-6
CASSTPSGSYNEQFF | TGTGCCAGTAGCACGCCTAGCGGGAGCTACAATGAGCAGTTCTTC | TRBJ2-1 | NA | TRBD2 | TRBV19
CATSDPSDSGSRNEQFF | TGTGCCACCAGTGATCCCTCGGATAGCGGGAGTCGGAATGAGCAGTTCTTC | TRBJ2-1 | many | TRBD2 | TRBV24-1
CSASRSETQPQHF | TGCAGTGCTAGTCGTTCAGAGACGCAGCCCCAGCATTTT | TRBJ1-5 | many | NA | TRBV20-1
CAWSVVAVSTDTQYF | TGTGCCTGGAGTGTGGTAGCGGTTAGCACAGATACGCAGTATTTT | TRBJ2-3 | many | NA | TRBV30
CASSLGTGYYEQYF | TGCGCCAGCAGCTTAGGGACTGGCTACTACGAGCAGTACTTC | TRBJ2-7 | many | NA | TRBV5-1
CASSSGQEYGYTF | TGTGCCAGCAGCTCGGGACAGGAGTATGGCTACACCTTC | TRBJ1-2 | many | TRBD1 | TRBV28
CASRQFSYEQYF | TGTGCCAGCAGACAGTTCTCCTACGAGCAGTACTTC | TRBJ2-7 | many | NA | TRBV12-3/TRBV12-4
CSARGTSGIAKNIQYF | TGCAGTGCGCGGGGGACTAGCGGTATAGCCAAAAACATTCAGTACTTC | TRBJ2-4 | NA | TRBD2 | TRBV20-1
CASSHGLAKTEAFF | TGTGCCAGCAGCCACGGTTTGGCGAAGACTGAAGCTTTCTTT | TRBJ1-1 | many | NA | TRBV3-1
CASSLGTLGEGTIYF | TGCGCCAGCAGCTTGGGGACCCTGGGAGAAGGCACCATATATTTT | TRBJ1-3 | many | NA | TRBV5-1
CASSISWGGSYEQYF | TGTGCCAGCAGCATTAGTTGGGGGGGCTCCTACGAGCAGTACTTC | TRBJ2-7 | many | TRBD2 | TRBV7-8
CSAQGQVTYEQYF | TGCAGTGCTCAGGGACAAGTAACCTACGAGCAGTACTTC | TRBJ2-7 | many | NA | TRBV20-1
CASYRGIQETQYF | TGTGCCAGTTACAGGGGGATACAAGAGACCCAGTACTTC | TRBJ2-5 | many | TRBD1 | TRBV6-1
CASSIPPHTDTQYF | TGTGCCAGCAGCATTCCCCCCCACACAGATACGCAGTATTTT | TRBJ2-3 | many | NA | TRBV7-2
CASSHVVRLAEETQYF | TGTGCCAGCAGCCACGTCGTCCGACTAGCTGAGGAGACCCAGTACTTC | TRBJ2-5 | many | TRBD2 | TRBV3-1
CASSSTINEQFF | TGTGCCAGCAGCTCAACGATCAATGAGCAGTTCTTC | TRBJ2-1 | many | NA | TRBV7-2
CASSPELFQETQYF | TGTGCCAGCAGCCCGGAGCTGTTTCAAGAGACCCAGTACTTC | TRBJ2-5 | many | NA | TRBV2
CSVLEGVYGYTF | TGCAGCGTTCTCGAGGGAGTCTATGGCTACACCTTC | TRBJ1-2 | many | NA | TRBV29-1